The rows below give T cell receptor beta chains drawn from one sample of a study of blood T cell repertoires in COVID-19. Clones were sequenced by immunoSEQ multiplex PCR, and TCRdb holds only the in-frame ones, with some missing. The table records about 150,000 clones, about 90% of them present only once. The specimen was peripheral blood. The receptors derive from a man aged 55-75 years with acute or convalescent COVID-19. Each CDR3 is given with its conserved first and last residue. Each record gives: clone size, J gene, D gene, V gene, CDR3 DNA, CDR3 protein. The D gene is left open where the match is weak. Not all rows give a size; the values are once, few, many and, for expanded clones, a class.

abundance: NA; j_gene: TRBJ1-1; d_gene: NA; v_gene: TRBV2; CDR3nt: TGTGCCAGCAGTGACAGGGGGAACACTGAAGCTTTCTTT; CDR3aa: CASSDRGNTEAFF
abundance: NA; j_gene: TRBJ1-2; d_gene: NA; v_gene: TRBV19; CDR3nt: TGTGCCAGTCAAGAACGACCGGGATCCATCTATGGCTACACCTTC; CDR3aa: CASQERPGSIYGYTF
abundance: NA; j_gene: TRBJ2-1; d_gene: TRBD2; v_gene: TRBV28; CDR3nt: TGTGCCAGCAGTCGAGCGGGGGAGAACTACAATGAGCAGTTCTTC; CDR3aa: CASSRAGENYNEQFF
abundance: NA; j_gene: TRBJ1-2; d_gene: NA; v_gene: TRBV12-3/TRBV12-4; CDR3nt: TGTGCCAGCAGTTCCAGACAGAAGTTGGGCTACACCTTC; CDR3aa: CASSSRQKLGYTF
abundance: NA; j_gene: TRBJ1-4; d_gene: NA; v_gene: TRBV6-5; CDR3nt: TGTGCCAGCGGCAGGGGCGCAGGGGAAAAACTGTTTTTT; CDR3aa: CASGRGAGEKLFF
abundance: NA; j_gene: TRBJ1-2; d_gene: NA; v_gene: TRBV19; CDR3nt: TGTGCCAGTAGTACACAGGGTTATGGCTACACCTTC; CDR3aa: CASSTQGYGYTF
abundance: once; j_gene: TRBJ2-7; d_gene: TRBD1; v_gene: TRBV19; CDR3nt: TGTGCCAGTAGTATAAGACAGGGGCTCGAGCAGTACTTC; CDR3aa: CASSIRQGLEQYF
abundance: NA; j_gene: TRBJ1-1; d_gene: NA; v_gene: TRBV3-1/TRBV3-2; CDR3nt: TGTGCCAGCAGCCGAGCGTCCTCTGAAGCTTTCTTT; CDR3aa: CASSRASSEAFF
abundance: NA; j_gene: TRBJ2-7; d_gene: TRBD1; v_gene: TRBV4-2; CDR3nt: TGTGCCAGCAGCACTGGACAGGGTTCCCACGAGCAGTACTTC; CDR3aa: CASSTGQGSHEQYF
abundance: NA; j_gene: TRBJ1-6; d_gene: TRBD1; v_gene: TRBV6-4; CDR3nt: TGTGCCAGCCCGGCGATAGACAGGGGGAGCTCCTATAATTCACCCCTCCACTTT; CDR3aa: CASPAIDRGSSYNSPLHF
abundance: NA; j_gene: TRBJ1-6; d_gene: NA; v_gene: TRBV12-3/TRBV12-4; CDR3nt: TGTGCCAGCAGTCTAGAGAGGTATTCACCCCTCCACTTT; CDR3aa: CASSLERYSPLHF
abundance: NA; j_gene: TRBJ1-3; d_gene: NA; v_gene: TRBV7-8; CDR3nt: TGTGCCAGCAGCAGAAGGGAGAGCTCTGGAAACACCATATATTTT; CDR3aa: CASSRRESSGNTIYF
abundance: NA; j_gene: TRBJ2-1; d_gene: NA; v_gene: TRBV4-1; CDR3nt: TGCGCCAGCAGCTTACCCGGGGGTAATGAGCAGTTCTTC; CDR3aa: CASSLPGGNEQFF
abundance: NA; j_gene: TRBJ2-7; d_gene: TRBD1; v_gene: TRBV4-1; CDR3nt: TGCGCCAGCAGCCGCGTAACGGGACAGGGGTATGGCGAGCAGTACTTC; CDR3aa: CASSRVTGQGYGEQYF
abundance: NA; j_gene: TRBJ1-2; d_gene: NA; v_gene: TRBV7-3; CDR3nt: TGTGCCAGCAGCTTAAACCCCGCCGGGGGGGCGGACGGCTACACCTTC; CDR3aa: CASSLNPAGGADGYTF
abundance: NA; j_gene: TRBJ1-5; d_gene: NA; v_gene: TRBV19; CDR3nt: TGTGCCAGTAGTACCTCTGGACAGAGTCATCAGCCCCAGCATTTT; CDR3aa: CASSTSGQSHQPQHF
abundance: once; j_gene: TRBJ1-5; d_gene: NA; v_gene: TRBV9; CDR3nt: TGTGCCAGCAGCGTAGAGGGAGGGTATCAGCCCCAGCATTTT; CDR3aa: CASSVEGGYQPQHF
abundance: NA; j_gene: TRBJ2-3; d_gene: TRBD1; v_gene: TRBV4-3; CDR3nt: TGCGCCAGCAGCCGCCGGGACAGGGGAACAGATACGCAGTATTTT; CDR3aa: CASSRRDRGTDTQYF
abundance: NA; j_gene: TRBJ2-1; d_gene: TRBD2; v_gene: TRBV27; CDR3nt: TGTGCCAGCAGACTCCGTAGCGGGGGGTCGAATGAGCAGTTCTTC; CDR3aa: CASRLRSGGSNEQFF
abundance: NA; j_gene: TRBJ1-2; d_gene: TRBD1; v_gene: TRBV9; CDR3nt: TGTGCCAGCAGCGCGGGGGAACAGGGGAATACTAACTATGGCTACACCTTC; CDR3aa: CASSAGEQGNTNYGYTF
abundance: NA; j_gene: TRBJ1-3; d_gene: NA; v_gene: TRBV28; CDR3nt: TGTGCCAGCAGTTTTCATTGGAGGGGACGCAACTCTGGAAACACCATATATTTT; CDR3aa: CASSFHWRGRNSGNTIYF
abundance: NA; j_gene: TRBJ2-1; d_gene: NA; v_gene: TRBV19; CDR3nt: TGTGCCAGTAGTATAGGCTCCCCGGGACACTACAATGAGCAGTTCTTC; CDR3aa: CASSIGSPGHYNEQFF
abundance: once; j_gene: TRBJ2-6; d_gene: TRBD2; v_gene: TRBV4-3; CDR3nt: TGCGCCAGCAGCCAAGATCTTATGCCGGGACTAGCGGGATTCTCTGGGGCCAACGTCCTGACTTTC; CDR3aa: CASSQDLMPGLAGFSGANVLTF
abundance: NA; j_gene: TRBJ2-7; d_gene: NA; v_gene: TRBV4-3; CDR3nt: TGCGCCAGCAGCCAAGACCGAAGGGGGGGGGCCTACGAGCAGTACTTC; CDR3aa: CASSQDRRGGAYEQYF
abundance: once; j_gene: TRBJ1-1; d_gene: TRBD1; v_gene: TRBV4-1; CDR3nt: TGCGCCAGCAGCCAGCATTACACAGGGGGAAAATCCACTGAAGCTTTCTTT; CDR3aa: CASSQHYTGGKSTEAFF
abundance: NA; j_gene: TRBJ2-3; d_gene: TRBD2; v_gene: TRBV6-6; CDR3nt: TGTGCCAGCAGTTACTTCAGCGGGGGGGCCGAAGATACGCAGTATTTT; CDR3aa: CASSYFSGGAEDTQYF
abundance: NA; j_gene: TRBJ1-2; d_gene: NA; v_gene: TRBV4-1; CDR3nt: TGCGCCAGCAGCCAAGACTACGGGAAGGACTATGGCTACACCTTC; CDR3aa: CASSQDYGKDYGYTF
abundance: NA; j_gene: TRBJ1-5; d_gene: NA; v_gene: TRBV5-5; CDR3nt: TGTGCCAGCAGCAAGTTTACAGGGACGAGCAATCAGCCCCAGCATTTT; CDR3aa: CASSKFTGTSNQPQHF
abundance: NA; j_gene: TRBJ2-7; d_gene: TRBD2; v_gene: TRBV7-9; CDR3nt: TGTGCCAGCAGCCGACGAGCGGGGAGCGTAGAAGAGCAGTACTTC; CDR3aa: CASSRRAGSVEEQYF